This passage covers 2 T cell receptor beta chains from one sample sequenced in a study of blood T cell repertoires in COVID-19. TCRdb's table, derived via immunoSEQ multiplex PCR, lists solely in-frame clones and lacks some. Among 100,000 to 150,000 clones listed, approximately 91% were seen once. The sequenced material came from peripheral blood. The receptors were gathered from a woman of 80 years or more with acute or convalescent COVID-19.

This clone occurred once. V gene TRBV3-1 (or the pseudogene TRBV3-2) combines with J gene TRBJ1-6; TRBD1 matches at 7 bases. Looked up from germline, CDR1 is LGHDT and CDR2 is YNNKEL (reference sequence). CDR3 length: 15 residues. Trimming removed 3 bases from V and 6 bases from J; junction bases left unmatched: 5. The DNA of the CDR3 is TGTGCCAGCAGCCAGGGACAGCCTCTTAATTCACCCCTCCACTTT. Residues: CASSQGQPLNSPLHF.

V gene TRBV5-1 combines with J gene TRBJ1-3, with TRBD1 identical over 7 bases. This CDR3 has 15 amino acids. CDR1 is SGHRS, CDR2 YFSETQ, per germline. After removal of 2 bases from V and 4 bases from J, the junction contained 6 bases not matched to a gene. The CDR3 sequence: CASSFRTGVGNTIYF. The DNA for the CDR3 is TGCGCCAGCAGCTTTAGAACAGGGGTGGGAAACACCATATATTTT.